What follows is one TCR beta chain and its context. Its antigen is as yet unknown. The data stem from a study of cytomegalovirus exposure and HLA in healthy donors. Germline-derived CDR1 and CDR2 are SQVTM and ANQGSEA. Trimming took 7 bases from V and 6 from J; bases not matched to a gene: 11. This CDR3 is built from 14 residues. The data were produced by immunoSEQ multiplex PCR, yet TCRdb's version contains in-frame clones alone and is incomplete. Seen here are under 150,000 clones, 85% to 90% observed once, and the top ten hold 8.7%. Study-wide findings and caveats: Rarity marked most TCR sequences, yet some public TCRs occurred in many donors. The investigators catalogued some 150 TCR beta chains as cytomegalovirus-associated. Subsequent analysis of the 120 or so validation repertoires found a tendency for first-cohort TCR clusters to co-occur.

Sample: PBMCs. The source of this sequence is a man aged 18 to 30 in good health and CMV-seropositive. V and J are TRBV29-1 and TRBJ2-2; 7 nucleotides line up with TRBD1. CDR3 amino acids: CSASHRGWAGELFF. Written as DNA, the CDR3 is TGCAGCGCCAGCCACAGGGGTTGGGCCGGGGAGCTGTTTTTT.